One TCR beta chain is described in this entry. In the authors' workflow: Nucleated cell counts were estimated from reference gene primer amplification. The table came from immunoSEQ multiplex PCR; TCRdb's copy has only in-frame clones and leaves some out. The D gene and trimming were derived from the DNA, and the V and J assignments and clone size from that table. The sample lists some 400,000 clones, 87% seen once, with roughly 2% in the top ten. This entry is derived from a study of blood T cell repertoires in COVID-19. The wider study: PBMCs, B-cell-depleted T cells, or T cells were the source of the cDNA or gDNA that made up the material.

Germline trimming cut 1 base from V and 3 bases from J; bases unmatched to any gene: 3. The CDR3 has 15 amino acids. The germline gives CDR1 SGHRS, CDR2 YFSETQ. The chain is built from TRBV5-1 and TRBJ1-4; TRBD1 agrees at 7 bases. The sequence came from a woman between 55 and 75 years old with COVID-19, enrolled during active disease. The specimen sequenced was peripheral blood. The CDR3 nucleotides read TGCGCCAGCAGCTTGACAGGGGCGGCTAATGAAAAACTGTTTTTT. Translated, it gives CASSLTGAANEKLFF.